This TCR beta chain was captured by sequencing in a study of blood T cell repertoires in COVID-19. Study details: Samples came from the United States, Italy and Spain, spanning acute and convalescent COVID-19. From T cells, B-cell-depleted T cells, or PBMCs came the material, which was cDNA or gDNA.

J gave up 1 base and V 6 bases, and 7 bases lay outside the gene matches. Looked up from germline, CDR1 is SNHLY and CDR2 is FYNNEI. The CDR3 spans 16 residues. In the authors' workflow: It was from reference gene primer amplification that nucleated cell counts were estimated. Produced via immunoSEQ multiplex PCR; TCRdb's table is partial and in-frame only. The DNA gave D and trimming, while V, J and clone size come from that table. The table lists tens of thousands of clones, 90% of them singletons. The chain couples TRBV2 to TRBJ2-1; 9 bases align to TRBD1. This TCR derives from a man between 65 and 85 years old with acute or convalescent COVID-19. The sample was peripheral blood. The CDR3 nucleotides read TGTGCCAGCAGAGAGACAGGGGGTAAATCCTACAATGAGCAGTTCTTC. Its translation is CASRETGGKSYNEQFF.